The count of the clone carrying this T cell receptor beta chain is one. The antigen is undetermined. These data are taken from a study of shared clonotypes between healthy human individuals. TCRdb keeps only in-frame clones here, not all; method: immunoSEQ multiplex PCR. The sample gives more than 2 million clones, 90% to 97% of which show up once; 0.13% is in the top ten. Germline V gene sequence: CDR1 MNHNS, CDR2 SASEGT. V was pared by 4 bases and J by 1 base, with 5 bases of the junction left unmatched. The CDR3 totals 16 residues. Study observations and caveats: The small donor group covered limited genetic and exposure diversity.

The TCR was taken from a man aged 18 to 29 in good health. The chain combines TRBV6-1 with TRBJ2-2, with 8 bases that match TRBD1. The sample consisted of naive CD4+ T cells sorted from blood. Indicated subset: CD45RA+ positively selected. CDR3 DNA sequence: TGTGCCAGCAGTGGGGCCAGGGGGCTGAACACCGGGGAGCTGTTTTTT. Translated: CASSGARGLNTGELFF.